These 32 T cell receptor beta chains originate from one sample sequenced in a study of HIV-infected children after antiretroviral therapy interruption. Unique molecular identifiers were included in an RNA-based 3' RACE TCR library. MiXCR was run by TCRdb on the 3' RACE reads, yielding one entry per CDR3 protein. Of approximately 95,000 distinct CDR3 sequences in the sample, about 7% were seen once. The treatment: PENTA 11 planned treatment interruption arm or continuous ART arm. Sequencing was performed on CD45RA+ CD4+ T cells from PBMCs, pooled from several time points, taken from a donor given antiretroviral therapy, either interrupted or continuous. Subset defined: naive CD4+ CD45RA+ CD45RO- T cells. These receptor sequences come from a pool of human donors with HIV.

Ten or more counts support this clonotype. V is TRBV12-3 or TRBV12-4 and J is TRBJ1-2; 7 bases map to TRBD1. V lost 6 bases, J lost 4 bases, and 8 bases stayed unmatched. The CDR3 length is 14 residues. This CDR3 reads CASRYRGSGYGYTF. The CDR3 DNA reads as TGTGCCAGCAGATACAGGGGCTCCGGCTATGGCTACACCTTC.

This clonotype was recorded at least ten times. The chain couples TRBV6-6 to TRBJ2-5; possibly TRBD2 for D (6 bases). The CDR3 spans 16 residues. The V end was cut by 0 bases, the J end by 4 bases, with 15 bases between. In germline, CDR1 is MNHNY, CDR2 SVGAGI (reference sequence). The CDR3 DNA sequence: TGTGCCAGCAGTTACTCGGAGGGCAGGCAAAGAGAGACCCAGTACTTC. As protein: CASSYSEGRQRETQYF.

The sample holds many counts of this clonotype. This chain connects TRBV12-3 or TRBV12-4 to TRBJ1-5, with D perhaps TRBD1 (5 bases). The V and J ends lost 7 bases and 2 bases respectively, with 18 bases between them. The CDR3 has 16 residues. CDR3 in amino acids: CASTIRVGRGNQPQHF. CDR3 in DNA: TGTGCCAGCACCATCAGGGTGGGTAGGGGCAATCAGCCCCAGCATTTT.

Ten or more counts support this clonotype. The chain links TRBV27 to TRBJ2-5, with 7 positions matching TRBD2. Trimming took 2 bases from V and 5 from J; bases not matched to a gene: 5. Germline CDR1 MNHEY, CDR2 SMNVEV (reference sequence). CDR3 length: 14 residues. The DNA of the CDR3 is TGTGCCAGCAGTTTACAGGTGGGGGGGGAGACCCAGTACTTC. Its protein is CASSLQVGGETQYF.

The chain links TRBV12-2 to TRBJ1-5. TRBV12-2 is described as a pseudogene. CDR3 length equals 17 residues. CDR3 in amino acids: CASRLGGVQIINQPQHF. CDR3 nucleotide sequence: TGTGCAAGTCGCCTAGGCGGGGTCCAGATTATTAATCAGCCCCAGCATTTT.

This clonotype has ten or more counts. A single base separates this from a much larger clone, so it may be a read error. The chain couples TRBV28 to TRBJ2-3, with D hard to call. Deletions cut 2 bases from V and 4 bases from J, with 4 bases between. CDR3 length equals 12 residues. Looked up from germline, CDR1 is MDHEN and CDR2 is SYDVKM. The DNA for the CDR3 is TGTGCCAGCAGTTTACAGTCAGATACGCAGTATTTT. This translates into CASSLQSDTQYF.

Ten or more counts support this clonotype. The chain joins TRBV28 to TRBJ1-1, with D possibly matching TRBD1 (6 bases). This CDR3 has 15 residues. V was trimmed by 5 bases and J by 2 bases, leaving 15 bases between them. The germline V gene encodes CDR1 MDHEN and CDR2 SYDVKM. CDR3 nucleotides: TGTGCCAGCAGTCACCGTAGACAGGAAAACACTGAAGCTTTCTTT. As protein: CASSHRRQENTEAFF.

The gene calls are TRBV20-1 and TRBJ1-4, with a weak D call TRBD1 (6 bases). This CDR3 is 13 amino acids long. The V end was cut by 6 bases, the J end by 8 bases, with 16 bases between. The germline gives CDR1 DFQATT, CDR2 SNEGSKA (reference sequence). CDR3 loop: CSAPRGAGEKLFF. The CDR3 DNA is TGCAGTGCCCCGAGGGGGGCTGGAGAAAAACTGTTTTTT.

This clonotype was recorded many times. The chain recombines TRBV12-3 or TRBV12-4 with TRBJ2-3; TRBD2 matches at 8 bases. The CDR3 totals 14 residues. The V and J ends lost 11 bases and 3 bases, in that order; junction bases with no gene match: 10. In DNA, the CDR3 is TGTGCCTCCACGGGGGGGCTGGGGACAGATACGCAGTATTTT. This translates into CASTGGLGTDTQYF.

This clonotype was observed at least ten times. The chain has TRBV7-2 and TRBJ1-5; D remains unclear. The CDR3 spans 13 residues. V lost 0 bases to trimming and J lost 4 bases, with 4 bases between them. Germline V gene lookup returns CDR1 SGHTA and CDR2 FQGNSA. CDR3: CASSLARNQPQHF. CDR3 sequence (DNA): TGTGCCAGCAGCTTAGCCAGGAATCAGCCCCAGCATTTT.

In this sample, this clonotype turned up many times. The chain has TRBV12-3 or TRBV12-4 and TRBJ1-2; perhaps TRBD1 as D (6 bases). V lost 5 bases and J lost 4, with 8 bases in between. The length of the CDR3 is 12 residues. The chain's CDR3 is CASSQGFYGYTF. The CDR3 DNA sequence: TGTGCCAGCAGTCAGGGGTTCTATGGCTACACCTTC.

The sample holds a few counts of this clonotype. The rearrangement joins TRBV5-1 to TRBJ1-1; no clear D. V gave up 4 bases and J gave up 6 bases, with 13 bases separating them. CDR3 size: 13 residues. Per the germline V gene, CDR1 is SGHRS and CDR2 is YFSETQ. CDR3 sequence reads: CASSPGRSPEAFF. The CDR3 DNA sequence: TGCGCCAGCAGCCCCGGACGGTCCCCTGAAGCTTTCTTT. The variable domain in full, completed from reference TRBV5-1 and TRBJ1-1, reads KAGVTQTPRYLIKTRGQQVTLSCSPISGHRSVSWYQQTPGQGLQFLFEYFSETQRNKGNFPGRFSGRQFSNSRSEMNVSTLELGDSALYLCASSPGRSPEAFFGQGTRLTVV.

This clonotype was observed at least ten times. CDR3 residues: CASSFGAGTNTEAFF. The CDR3 nucleotides read TGCGCCAGCAGCTTTGGGGCAGGGACGAACACTGAAGCTTTCTTT. The genes are TRBV5-1 and TRBJ1-1, with D maybe TRBD1 (5 bases). Trimming took 2 bases from V and 1 from J, leaving 12 bases between them. The CDR3 runs 15 residues. The germline CDR1 and CDR2 sequences are SGHRS and YFSETQ. The full variable domain, with the rest looked up from reference TRBV5-1 and TRBJ1-1, is KAGVTQTPRYLIKTRGQQVTLSCSPISGHRSVSWYQQTPGQGLQFLFEYFSETQRNKGNFPGRFSGRQFSNSRSEMNVSTLELGDSALYLCASSFGAGTNTEAFFGQGTRLTVV.

This clonotype has only a few counts. V and J are TRBV4-1 and TRBJ2-2; 11 positions agree with TRBD2. V shed 3 bases and J 7 bases; nucleotides not matched to a gene: 4. Germline CDR1 is MGHRA and CDR2 is YSYEKL. The CDR3 loop spans 15 amino acids. For the CDR3, the DNA is TGCGCCAGCAGCCAGCAGACTAGCGGGGTCGGGGAGCTGTTTTTT. This gives the protein CASSQQTSGVGELFF.

This clonotype was seen ten or more times. V gene TRBV29-1 combines with J gene TRBJ1-1; possibly TRBD1 for D (5 bases). V lost 4 bases, J lost 1 base, and 7 bases lay in between. The CDR3 runs 12 residues. Germline V lookup: CDR1 SQVTM, CDR2 ANQGSEA. The CDR3 loop is CSVAGKNTEAFF. The CDR3 DNA sequence: TGCAGCGTTGCAGGGAAGAACACTGAAGCTTTCTTT.

This clonotype was seen many times. J is TRBJ2-1 and V is TRBV5-1; D is ambiguous. Trimming took 1 base from V and 6 from J, leaving 2 bases between them. This CDR3 has 11 amino acids. From germline, CDR1 is SGHRS and CDR2 YFSETQ. The CDR3 nucleotides read TGCGCCAGCAGCTTGAGCAATGAGCAGTTCTTC. This encodes CASSLSNEQFF. The full variable domain, completed using reference TRBV5-1 and TRBJ2-1, is KAGVTQTPRYLIKTRGQQVTLSCSPISGHRSVSWYQQTPGQGLQFLFEYFSETQRNKGNFPGRFSGRQFSNSRSEMNVSTLELGDSALYLCASSLSNEQFFGPGTRLTVL.

J is TRBJ1-5 and V is TRBV19; perhaps TRBD1 as D (5 bases). Germline lookup yields CDR1 LNHDA and CDR2 SQIVND (reference sequence). Deletions cut 4 bases from V and 7 bases from J, with 20 bases between. This CDR3 spans 16 amino acids. The CDR3 reads CASSTIPGTIGQPQHF. CDR3 nucleotides: TGTGCCAGTAGTACAATCCCAGGGACGATCGGACAGCCCCAGCATTTT.

This clonotype was seen many times. The chain uses TRBV29-1 and TRBJ1-2; TRBD1 might be the D (5 bases). Germline V gene sequence: CDR1 SQVTM, CDR2 ANQGSEA. The CDR3 is 11 residues long. Trimming pared 7 bases from V and 8 bases from J, leaving 14 bases between. The CDR3 loop is CSGYRDGGYTF. DNA of the CDR3: TGCAGCGGGTACCGGGACGGGGGCTACACCTTC.

This clonotype was found many times. The chain is built from TRBV5-1 and TRBJ2-5; D uncertain. V gave up 2 bases and J gave up 5 bases, with 4 bases separating them. Germline CDR1 and CDR2: SGHRS and YFSETQ. The CDR3 totals 11 residues. The CDR3 DNA reads as TGCGCCAGCAGCTTCCGGGAGACCCAGTACTTC. Translated: CASSFRETQYF.

This clonotype was recorded at least ten times. The rearrangement uses TRBV5-5 and TRBJ2-2; unclear D gene. CDR1 and CDR2 (germline): SGHKS, YYEKEE (reference sequence). The CDR3 covers 13 residues. V was cut by 3 bases and J by 5 bases, with 8 bases left in between. CDR3 amino acids: CASSWDGTGELFF. The DNA of the CDR3 is TGTGCCAGCAGCTGGGATGGGACCGGGGAGCTGTTTTTT.

This clonotype was seen many times. The chain couples TRBV5-1 to TRBJ2-1; no definite D call. This CDR3 comprises 13 residues. The V and J ends lost 10 bases and 0 bases respectively, with 11 bases between them. Germline V gives CDR1 SGHRS, CDR2 YFSETQ. CDR3 region: CASHTSSYNEQFF. The CDR3 nucleotides read TGCGCCTCGCACACGTCCTCCTACAATGAGCAGTTCTTC.

The chain uses TRBV7-2 and TRBJ2-7; 7 bases line up with TRBD2. The V segment lost 7 bases and the J segment 0 bases; nucleotides outside the gene matches: 6. CDR3 length equals 14 residues. Per germline, CDR1 SGHTA and CDR2 FQGNSA. The CDR3 bases are TGTGCCAGCAAGCGGGATATGAGCTCCTACGAGCAGTACTTC. Translated, it gives CASKRDMSSYEQYF.

The CDR3 sequence: CASTRWETQYF. In nucleotides, the CDR3 is TGTGCCAGCACTAGGTGGGAGACCCAGTACTTC. The chain employs TRBV2 and TRBJ2-5; D not resolved. The CDR3 has 11 residues. CDR1 and CDR2 from the germline V gene are SNHLY and FYNNEI. V lost 7 bases to trimming and J lost 5 bases, with 8 bases between them.

The table lists this clonotype with many counts. At one end, the junction sequence differs from germline, possibly due to a read error. The chain couples TRBV6-2 or TRBV6-3 to TRBJ2-1, with 9 bases lining up with TRBD1. Germline CDR1 MNHEY, CDR2 SVGEGT. There are 15 residues in the CDR3. CDR3 coding DNA: TGTGCCAGCAGAGCTCATGGGACAGGGTACACTGAGCAGTTCTTC. It translates to CASRAHGTGYTEQFF.

This clonotype was recorded at least ten times. The rearrangement joins TRBV19 to TRBJ2-3; TRBD2 might be the D (6 bases). The CDR3 sequence is 17 residues long. Trimming removed 4 bases at V and 3 bases at J, with 20 bases between. Germline V gene lookup returns CDR1 LNHDA and CDR2 SQIVND (reference sequence). CDR3 residues: CASSKVPGEARTDTQYF. CDR3 DNA: TGTGCCAGTAGTAAAGTTCCGGGGGAGGCCAGGACAGATACGCAGTATTTT.

This clonotype was observed at least ten times. The CDR3 nucleotides are TGTGCCAGCAGCTTTGATTTTTACAATGAGCAGTTCTTC. It encodes CASSFDFYNEQFF. The chain carries TRBV7-9 and TRBJ2-1; no reliable D call. The CDR3 has 13 amino acids. Germline assignment: CDR1 SEHNR and CDR2 FQNEAQ (reference sequence). The V end lost 3 bases, the J end lost 4 bases, and 7 bases lay between the germline ends.

This clonotype was picked up many times. The chain uses TRBV2 and TRBJ2-7; the D gene is possibly TRBD1 (6 bases). Trimming took 2 bases from V and 0 from J, leaving 17 bases between them. Germline V gene sequence: CDR1 SNHLY, CDR2 FYNNEI. The CDR3 covers 17 residues. Written as DNA, the CDR3 is TGTGCCAGCAGTGAACCTCTCCGGACAGCGGACTCCTACGAGCAGTACTTC. Encoded protein: CASSEPLRTADSYEQYF.

This clonotype was counted at least ten times. This rearrangement joins TRBV7-2 to TRBJ2-3; 14 nucleotides line up with TRBD2. The CDR3 length is 15 residues. The junction had 0 bases not matched to a gene; V was cut back by 3 bases and J by 4 bases. Germline CDR1 and CDR2: SGHTA and FQGNSA. CDR3: CASSLGLAGADTQYF. Written as DNA, the CDR3 is TGTGCCAGCAGCTTGGGACTAGCGGGGGCAGATACGCAGTATTTT.

This clonotype appeared many times. V usage is TRBV7-3 and J usage is TRBJ1-1; D perhaps matches TRBD1 (6 bases). Trimming removed 2 bases from V and 1 base from J, with 11 bases in between. From germline, CDR1 is SGHTA and CDR2 FQGTGA. There are 15 residues in the CDR3. The CDR3 protein is CASSLGGARNTEAFF. CDR3 DNA sequence: TGTGCCAGCAGCTTAGGGGGGGCCCGGAACACTGAAGCTTTCTTT.

This clonotype was seen many times. The V call is TRBV3-1, the J call TRBJ2-1; D call uncertain. The CDR3 is made up of 12 amino acids. Germline CDR1 reads LGHDT; CDR2 reads YNNKEL (reference sequence). Trimming took 6 bases from V and 9 from J, leaving 12 bases between them. The DNA of the CDR3 is TGTGCCAGCAGTCCACTCGGCGGTGAGCAGTTCTTC. Amino acids: CASSPLGGEQFF.

This clonotype has ten or more counts. The chain recombines TRBV30 with TRBJ1-2; 8 nucleotides line up with TRBD1. Germline-derived CDR1 and CDR2 are GTSNPN and SVGIG (reference sequence). The CDR3 has 13 residues. Trimming at V came to 1 base and at J to 10 bases, leaving 8 bases not matched to a gene. In DNA, the CDR3 is TGTGCCTGGAGTGCAGTGCAGGGGGCTAACTACACCTTC. Protein: CAWSAVQGANYTF.

This clonotype showed up many times. No conserved phenylalanine or tryptophan ends this CDR3, so it is likely a read error. It is unclear where the CDR3 begins or ends on the DNA, so no DNA is shown, and the CDR3 is as TCRdb lists it. The V and J genes are TRBV12-3 or TRBV12-4 and TRBJ1-1; TRBD1, the D gene given by the table, was not confirmed from the DNA. The CDR3 is 13 amino acids long, termini counted. The CDR3 loop is CASSLQTVSPPDL.